Included here is one T cell receptor beta chain sequence, with context. Study processing details: Using reference gene primer amplification, nucleated cell counts were estimated. Repertoires were generated with immunoSEQ multiplex PCR, while TCRdb's copy carries only in-frame clones and drops some. That table supplies the V and J calls and clone size; D and trimming were determined from the DNA. The sample contains roughly 130,000 clones, 79% of which appear only once. This sample is part of a study of blood T cell repertoires in COVID-19. Background on the study: Samples came from the United States, Italy and Spain, spanning acute and convalescent COVID-19. Nucleic acid was either cDNA or gDNA, and it came from T cells, B-cell-depleted T cells, or PBMCs.

The V gene's germline CDR1 is SGHDT and CDR2 YYEEEE. Trimming pared 3 bases from V and 2 bases from J, leaving 11 bases between. The CDR3 sequence is 15 residues long. This TCR derives from a man aged 55 to 69 with acute or convalescent COVID-19. The material sequenced was peripheral blood. The genes are TRBV5-6 and TRBJ2-2, with a possible D match to TRBD2 (6 bases). This CDR3 is CASSSILANTGELFF. In DNA form, the CDR3 reads TGTGCCAGCAGCTCGATACTAGCTAACACCGGGGAGCTGTTTTTT.